The entry that follows covers one T cell receptor (beta chain) sequence. This sample is part of a study of blood T cell repertoires in COVID-19. Study background: Collection of acute and convalescent COVID-19 samples took place in the United States, Italy and Spain.

The authors' processing: Estimation of nucleated cell counts was performed using reference gene primer amplification. The data were produced by immunoSEQ multiplex PCR, yet TCRdb's version contains in-frame clones alone and is incomplete. V, J and clone size derive from that table, while D and trimming were established from the DNA sequence. This table holds 150,000 or so clones, more than 70% found once. Trimming removed 5 bases from V and 3 bases from J; junction bases left unmatched: 1. Germline assignment: CDR1 MNHEY and CDR2 SVGAGI. The CDR3 sequence is 12 residues long. The sequencing input was peripheral blood. The chain recombines TRBV6-5 with TRBJ2-7; 7 bases line up with TRBD1. The receptor's source is a man aged 45-60 years with active or convalescent COVID-19. The CDR3 DNA sequence: TGTGCCAGCAGTAGGACAGGCTACGAGCAGTACTTC. Protein sequence: CASSRTGYEQYF.